The rows below give T cell receptor beta chains drawn from one sample of a study of T cell responses to AZD1222 COVID-19 vaccine. Using immunoSEQ multiplex PCR, the repertoire was profiled, and TCRdb retains in-frame clones only, with some absent. The top ten hold about 10% of the sample, which has more than 95,000 clones, 70% to 90% seen once. This material consisted of peripheral blood, taken on day 0 of AZD1222 vaccination. All receptors come from an adult in good health. The CDR3 runs from the conserved cysteine through the conserved F or W. D genes are given only for firm matches. Part of the rows lack a size; the others show once, few, many or a class for expanded clones.

abundance: -; v_gene: TRBV10-1; j_gene: TRBJ1-3; d_gene: -; CDR3aa: CASTPRLGAGNTIYF; CDR3nt: TGCGCCAGCACCCCGAGGTTGGGGGCTGGAAACACCATATATTTT
abundance: few; v_gene: TRBV5-1; j_gene: TRBJ1-1; d_gene: TRBD1; CDR3aa: CASSSTGPNTEAFF; CDR3nt: TGCGCCAGCAGTTCGACAGGGCCGAACACTGAAGCTTTCTTT
abundance: -; v_gene: TRBV24-1; j_gene: TRBJ2-3; d_gene: TRBD2; CDR3aa: CATGKAGGRASTRDTQYF; CDR3nt: TGTGCCACCGGAAAAGCGGGAGGGAGGGCCTCCACGAGAGATACGCAGTATTTT
abundance: -; v_gene: TRBV29-1; j_gene: TRBJ2-1; d_gene: TRBD2; CDR3aa: CSAPRDSGTYNEQFF; CDR3nt: TGCAGCGCTCCCCGGGATAGCGGGACATACAATGAGCAGTTCTTC
abundance: few; v_gene: TRBV30; j_gene: TRBJ2-7; d_gene: -; CDR3aa: CAWSPRPYEQYF; CDR3nt: TGTGCCTGGAGTCCTAGGCCTTACGAGCAGTACTTC
abundance: -; v_gene: TRBV7-2; j_gene: TRBJ2-5; d_gene: -; CDR3aa: CASSPGDEETQYF; CDR3nt: TGTGCCAGCAGCCCGGGTGACGAAGAGACCCAGTACTTC
abundance: -; v_gene: TRBV10-3; j_gene: TRBJ1-1; d_gene: -; CDR3aa: CAIREDGNTEAFF; CDR3nt: TGTGCCATCAGGGAGGACGGGAACACTGAAGCTTTCTTT
abundance: -; v_gene: TRBV30; j_gene: TRBJ1-6; d_gene: TRBD1; CDR3aa: CASTGPGSPLHF; CDR3nt: TGTGCCTCGACAGGGCCGGGGTCACCCCTCCACTTT
abundance: -; v_gene: TRBV7-9; j_gene: TRBJ1-3; d_gene: TRBD1; CDR3aa: CASSRQGTGNTIYF; CDR3nt: TGTGCCAGCAGCCGACAGGGAACTGGAAACACCATATATTTT
abundance: -; v_gene: TRBV4-1; j_gene: TRBJ1-4; d_gene: -; CDR3aa: CASSQDGGTNEKLFF; CDR3nt: TGCGCCAGCAGCCAAGATGGGGGAACTAATGAAAAACTGTTTTTT
abundance: -; v_gene: TRBV5-1; j_gene: TRBJ1-1; d_gene: TRBD1; CDR3aa: CASSFDRGAEAFF; CDR3nt: TGCGCCAGCAGCTTTGACAGGGGCGCTGAAGCTTTCTTT
abundance: -; v_gene: TRBV5-1; j_gene: TRBJ2-4; d_gene: TRBD1; CDR3aa: CASSLRTGVAKNIQYF; CDR3nt: TGCGCCAGCAGCTTGCGAACAGGGGTCGCCAAAAACATTCAGTACTTC
abundance: -; v_gene: TRBV27; j_gene: TRBJ2-4; d_gene: -; CDR3aa: CASSPDRSKNIQYF; CDR3nt: TGTGCCAGCAGTCCCGACAGGTCGAAAAACATTCAGTACTTC
abundance: once; v_gene: TRBV6-1; j_gene: TRBJ1-6; d_gene: -; CDR3aa: CASSEQGRRSPLHF; CDR3nt: TGTGCCAGCAGTGAGCAGGGGAGGCGGTCACCCCTCCACTTT
abundance: -; v_gene: TRBV24-1; j_gene: TRBJ2-1; d_gene: TRBD1; CDR3aa: CATGRGQDNEQFF; CDR3nt: TGTGCCACCGGCCGGGGACAGGACAATGAGCAGTTCTTC
abundance: -; v_gene: TRBV29-1; j_gene: TRBJ1-2; d_gene: TRBD1; CDR3aa: CSGGQVTDYGYTF; CDR3nt: TGCAGCGGCGGACAGGTAACGGACTATGGCTACACCTTC
abundance: -; v_gene: TRBV3-1/TRBV3-2; j_gene: TRBJ2-5; d_gene: -; CDR3aa: CASSPTSETQYF; CDR3nt: TGTGCCAGCAGCCCGACTTCCGAGACCCAGTACTTC
abundance: -; v_gene: TRBV11-2; j_gene: TRBJ2-7; d_gene: -; CDR3aa: CASSEQGTTPEEQYF; CDR3nt: TGTGCCAGCAGCGAACAGGGGACTACCCCTGAGGAGCAGTACTTC
abundance: -; v_gene: TRBV20-1; j_gene: TRBJ1-2; d_gene: -; CDR3aa: CSARGDYGYTF; CDR3nt: TGCAGTGCTAGGGGGGACTATGGCTACACCTTC
abundance: -; v_gene: TRBV14; j_gene: TRBJ2-1; d_gene: -; CDR3aa: CASSHSGNPLNEQFF; CDR3nt: TGTGCCAGCAGCCACTCCGGGAACCCCCTCAATGAGCAGTTCTTC
abundance: -; v_gene: TRBV7-8; j_gene: TRBJ1-2; d_gene: -; CDR3aa: CASSPTLGQRSYGYTF; CDR3nt: TGTGCCAGCAGCCCAACGTTAGGACAGCGCTCCTATGGCTACACCTTC
abundance: -; v_gene: TRBV29-1; j_gene: TRBJ2-1; d_gene: -; CDR3aa: CSVEGFYNEQFF; CDR3nt: TGCAGCGTCGAAGGGTTCTACAATGAGCAGTTCTTC
abundance: -; v_gene: TRBV5-8; j_gene: TRBJ2-3; d_gene: -; CDR3aa: CASSLEETLADTQYF; CDR3nt: TGTGCCAGCAGCTTGGAGGAGACTCTCGCAGATACGCAGTATTTT
abundance: once; v_gene: TRBV4-1; j_gene: TRBJ1-6; d_gene: -; CDR3aa: CASSLTSTGQDSPLHF; CDR3nt: TGCGCCAGCAGCCTTACGAGTACAGGCCAGGATTCACCCCTCCACTTT
abundance: -; v_gene: TRBV5-1; j_gene: TRBJ2-1; d_gene: -; CDR3aa: CASSLVGALYNEQFF; CDR3nt: TGCGCCAGCAGCTTGGTGGGGGCTCTTTACAATGAGCAGTTCTTC
abundance: -; v_gene: TRBV6-5; j_gene: TRBJ2-2; d_gene: -; CDR3aa: CASSYYFRGSTGELFF; CDR3nt: TGTGCCAGCAGTTATTATTTTCGTGGGTCCACCGGGGAGCTGTTTTTT
abundance: -; v_gene: TRBV7-6; j_gene: TRBJ1-4; d_gene: TRBD1; CDR3aa: CASSRDRANEKLFF; CDR3nt: TGTGCCAGCAGCAGGGACAGGGCGAATGAAAAACTGTTTTTT
abundance: -; v_gene: TRBV2; j_gene: TRBJ2-7; d_gene: TRBD1; CDR3aa: CASGTGGDYEQYF; CDR3nt: TGTGCCAGTGGGACAGGGGGGGACTACGAGCAGTACTTC
abundance: -; v_gene: TRBV10-3; j_gene: TRBJ2-7; d_gene: TRBD1; CDR3aa: CAISESSGETGGLYEQYF; CDR3nt: TGTGCCATCAGTGAGTCGTCCGGCGAGACAGGGGGCCTATACGAGCAGTACTTC
abundance: -; v_gene: TRBV5-1; j_gene: TRBJ2-5; d_gene: -; CDR3aa: CASSSPGAETQYF; CDR3nt: TGCGCCAGCAGCTCCCCCGGGGCAGAGACCCAGTACTTC
abundance: -; v_gene: TRBV7-3; j_gene: TRBJ1-1; d_gene: -; CDR3aa: CASSQTGGNTEAFF; CDR3nt: TGTGCCAGCAGCCAAACCGGGGGTAACACTGAAGCTTTCTTT
abundance: -; v_gene: TRBV4-3; j_gene: TRBJ2-3; d_gene: -; CDR3aa: CASSEREGSGDTQYF; CDR3nt: TGCGCCAGCAGCGAAAGAGAGGGAAGCGGGGATACGCAGTATTTT
abundance: -; v_gene: TRBV5-6; j_gene: TRBJ1-1; d_gene: -; CDR3aa: CASSPQGSNTEAFF; CDR3nt: TGTGCCAGCAGCCCTCAGGGGTCGAACACTGAAGCTTTCTTT
abundance: few; v_gene: TRBV18; j_gene: TRBJ2-7; d_gene: -; CDR3aa: CASSPSGSLSYEQYF; CDR3nt: TGTGCCAGCTCACCAAGCGGCAGCCTCTCCTACGAGCAGTACTTC
abundance: -; v_gene: TRBV5-1; j_gene: TRBJ2-3; d_gene: -; CDR3aa: CASSFAGTSTDTQYF; CDR3nt: TGCGCCAGCAGCTTCGCAGGGACTAGCACAGATACGCAGTATTTT
abundance: -; v_gene: TRBV3-1/TRBV3-2; j_gene: TRBJ1-6; d_gene: -; CDR3aa: CASSLSSGSPLHF; CDR3nt: TGTGCCAGCAGCCTATCGTCGGGCTCACCCCTCCACTTT
abundance: -; v_gene: TRBV7-2; j_gene: TRBJ1-2; d_gene: -; CDR3aa: CASSLEGWAGYTF; CDR3nt: TGTGCCAGCAGCTTAGAGGGGTGGGCTGGCTACACCTTC
abundance: -; v_gene: TRBV6-5; j_gene: TRBJ1-2; d_gene: -; CDR3aa: CASSNRGHYGYTF; CDR3nt: TGTGCCAGCTCGAACAGAGGGCACTATGGCTACACCTTC
abundance: -; v_gene: TRBV6-6; j_gene: TRBJ1-1; d_gene: -; CDR3aa: CASLLRVKNTEAFF; CDR3nt: TGTGCCAGCCTGTTGAGGGTCAAGAACACTGAAGCTTTCTTT
abundance: once; v_gene: TRBV3-1/TRBV3-2; j_gene: TRBJ1-2; d_gene: -; CDR3aa: CASSQDKRGSGYGYTF; CDR3nt: TGTGCCAGCAGCCAAGATAAAAGGGGCAGTGGCTATGGCTACACCTTC
abundance: -; v_gene: TRBV19; j_gene: TRBJ2-7; d_gene: TRBD1; CDR3aa: CASSTGTAIYEQYF; CDR3nt: TGTGCCAGTAGTACCGGGACAGCAATCTACGAGCAGTACTTC